The clone carrying this TCR beta chain was observed once. Germline V gene sequence: CDR1 LNHDA, CDR2 SQIVND (reference sequence). The V gene lost 5 bases and the J gene lost 2 bases, with 14 bases spanning the gap. The CDR3 contains 15 residues. The sample originates from a study of technical replicates of blood from a handful of donors. Method: immunoSEQ multiplex PCR; TCRdb's copy keeps in-frame clones and lacks some. Of about 69,000 clones in the sample, around 90% are singletons; the top ten hold 3.5% to 5.5%. This clonotype was sampled from a human donor in good health. Some clones in this sample may be carry-over from other donors' samples. The chain recombines TRBV19 with TRBJ2-3, with TRBD1 as a possible D gene (5 bases). The sample was PBMCs. The CDR3 reads CASSADIGATDTQYF. The DNA for the CDR3 is TGTGCCAGTAGTGCGGATATTGGGGCCACAGATACGCAGTATTTT.